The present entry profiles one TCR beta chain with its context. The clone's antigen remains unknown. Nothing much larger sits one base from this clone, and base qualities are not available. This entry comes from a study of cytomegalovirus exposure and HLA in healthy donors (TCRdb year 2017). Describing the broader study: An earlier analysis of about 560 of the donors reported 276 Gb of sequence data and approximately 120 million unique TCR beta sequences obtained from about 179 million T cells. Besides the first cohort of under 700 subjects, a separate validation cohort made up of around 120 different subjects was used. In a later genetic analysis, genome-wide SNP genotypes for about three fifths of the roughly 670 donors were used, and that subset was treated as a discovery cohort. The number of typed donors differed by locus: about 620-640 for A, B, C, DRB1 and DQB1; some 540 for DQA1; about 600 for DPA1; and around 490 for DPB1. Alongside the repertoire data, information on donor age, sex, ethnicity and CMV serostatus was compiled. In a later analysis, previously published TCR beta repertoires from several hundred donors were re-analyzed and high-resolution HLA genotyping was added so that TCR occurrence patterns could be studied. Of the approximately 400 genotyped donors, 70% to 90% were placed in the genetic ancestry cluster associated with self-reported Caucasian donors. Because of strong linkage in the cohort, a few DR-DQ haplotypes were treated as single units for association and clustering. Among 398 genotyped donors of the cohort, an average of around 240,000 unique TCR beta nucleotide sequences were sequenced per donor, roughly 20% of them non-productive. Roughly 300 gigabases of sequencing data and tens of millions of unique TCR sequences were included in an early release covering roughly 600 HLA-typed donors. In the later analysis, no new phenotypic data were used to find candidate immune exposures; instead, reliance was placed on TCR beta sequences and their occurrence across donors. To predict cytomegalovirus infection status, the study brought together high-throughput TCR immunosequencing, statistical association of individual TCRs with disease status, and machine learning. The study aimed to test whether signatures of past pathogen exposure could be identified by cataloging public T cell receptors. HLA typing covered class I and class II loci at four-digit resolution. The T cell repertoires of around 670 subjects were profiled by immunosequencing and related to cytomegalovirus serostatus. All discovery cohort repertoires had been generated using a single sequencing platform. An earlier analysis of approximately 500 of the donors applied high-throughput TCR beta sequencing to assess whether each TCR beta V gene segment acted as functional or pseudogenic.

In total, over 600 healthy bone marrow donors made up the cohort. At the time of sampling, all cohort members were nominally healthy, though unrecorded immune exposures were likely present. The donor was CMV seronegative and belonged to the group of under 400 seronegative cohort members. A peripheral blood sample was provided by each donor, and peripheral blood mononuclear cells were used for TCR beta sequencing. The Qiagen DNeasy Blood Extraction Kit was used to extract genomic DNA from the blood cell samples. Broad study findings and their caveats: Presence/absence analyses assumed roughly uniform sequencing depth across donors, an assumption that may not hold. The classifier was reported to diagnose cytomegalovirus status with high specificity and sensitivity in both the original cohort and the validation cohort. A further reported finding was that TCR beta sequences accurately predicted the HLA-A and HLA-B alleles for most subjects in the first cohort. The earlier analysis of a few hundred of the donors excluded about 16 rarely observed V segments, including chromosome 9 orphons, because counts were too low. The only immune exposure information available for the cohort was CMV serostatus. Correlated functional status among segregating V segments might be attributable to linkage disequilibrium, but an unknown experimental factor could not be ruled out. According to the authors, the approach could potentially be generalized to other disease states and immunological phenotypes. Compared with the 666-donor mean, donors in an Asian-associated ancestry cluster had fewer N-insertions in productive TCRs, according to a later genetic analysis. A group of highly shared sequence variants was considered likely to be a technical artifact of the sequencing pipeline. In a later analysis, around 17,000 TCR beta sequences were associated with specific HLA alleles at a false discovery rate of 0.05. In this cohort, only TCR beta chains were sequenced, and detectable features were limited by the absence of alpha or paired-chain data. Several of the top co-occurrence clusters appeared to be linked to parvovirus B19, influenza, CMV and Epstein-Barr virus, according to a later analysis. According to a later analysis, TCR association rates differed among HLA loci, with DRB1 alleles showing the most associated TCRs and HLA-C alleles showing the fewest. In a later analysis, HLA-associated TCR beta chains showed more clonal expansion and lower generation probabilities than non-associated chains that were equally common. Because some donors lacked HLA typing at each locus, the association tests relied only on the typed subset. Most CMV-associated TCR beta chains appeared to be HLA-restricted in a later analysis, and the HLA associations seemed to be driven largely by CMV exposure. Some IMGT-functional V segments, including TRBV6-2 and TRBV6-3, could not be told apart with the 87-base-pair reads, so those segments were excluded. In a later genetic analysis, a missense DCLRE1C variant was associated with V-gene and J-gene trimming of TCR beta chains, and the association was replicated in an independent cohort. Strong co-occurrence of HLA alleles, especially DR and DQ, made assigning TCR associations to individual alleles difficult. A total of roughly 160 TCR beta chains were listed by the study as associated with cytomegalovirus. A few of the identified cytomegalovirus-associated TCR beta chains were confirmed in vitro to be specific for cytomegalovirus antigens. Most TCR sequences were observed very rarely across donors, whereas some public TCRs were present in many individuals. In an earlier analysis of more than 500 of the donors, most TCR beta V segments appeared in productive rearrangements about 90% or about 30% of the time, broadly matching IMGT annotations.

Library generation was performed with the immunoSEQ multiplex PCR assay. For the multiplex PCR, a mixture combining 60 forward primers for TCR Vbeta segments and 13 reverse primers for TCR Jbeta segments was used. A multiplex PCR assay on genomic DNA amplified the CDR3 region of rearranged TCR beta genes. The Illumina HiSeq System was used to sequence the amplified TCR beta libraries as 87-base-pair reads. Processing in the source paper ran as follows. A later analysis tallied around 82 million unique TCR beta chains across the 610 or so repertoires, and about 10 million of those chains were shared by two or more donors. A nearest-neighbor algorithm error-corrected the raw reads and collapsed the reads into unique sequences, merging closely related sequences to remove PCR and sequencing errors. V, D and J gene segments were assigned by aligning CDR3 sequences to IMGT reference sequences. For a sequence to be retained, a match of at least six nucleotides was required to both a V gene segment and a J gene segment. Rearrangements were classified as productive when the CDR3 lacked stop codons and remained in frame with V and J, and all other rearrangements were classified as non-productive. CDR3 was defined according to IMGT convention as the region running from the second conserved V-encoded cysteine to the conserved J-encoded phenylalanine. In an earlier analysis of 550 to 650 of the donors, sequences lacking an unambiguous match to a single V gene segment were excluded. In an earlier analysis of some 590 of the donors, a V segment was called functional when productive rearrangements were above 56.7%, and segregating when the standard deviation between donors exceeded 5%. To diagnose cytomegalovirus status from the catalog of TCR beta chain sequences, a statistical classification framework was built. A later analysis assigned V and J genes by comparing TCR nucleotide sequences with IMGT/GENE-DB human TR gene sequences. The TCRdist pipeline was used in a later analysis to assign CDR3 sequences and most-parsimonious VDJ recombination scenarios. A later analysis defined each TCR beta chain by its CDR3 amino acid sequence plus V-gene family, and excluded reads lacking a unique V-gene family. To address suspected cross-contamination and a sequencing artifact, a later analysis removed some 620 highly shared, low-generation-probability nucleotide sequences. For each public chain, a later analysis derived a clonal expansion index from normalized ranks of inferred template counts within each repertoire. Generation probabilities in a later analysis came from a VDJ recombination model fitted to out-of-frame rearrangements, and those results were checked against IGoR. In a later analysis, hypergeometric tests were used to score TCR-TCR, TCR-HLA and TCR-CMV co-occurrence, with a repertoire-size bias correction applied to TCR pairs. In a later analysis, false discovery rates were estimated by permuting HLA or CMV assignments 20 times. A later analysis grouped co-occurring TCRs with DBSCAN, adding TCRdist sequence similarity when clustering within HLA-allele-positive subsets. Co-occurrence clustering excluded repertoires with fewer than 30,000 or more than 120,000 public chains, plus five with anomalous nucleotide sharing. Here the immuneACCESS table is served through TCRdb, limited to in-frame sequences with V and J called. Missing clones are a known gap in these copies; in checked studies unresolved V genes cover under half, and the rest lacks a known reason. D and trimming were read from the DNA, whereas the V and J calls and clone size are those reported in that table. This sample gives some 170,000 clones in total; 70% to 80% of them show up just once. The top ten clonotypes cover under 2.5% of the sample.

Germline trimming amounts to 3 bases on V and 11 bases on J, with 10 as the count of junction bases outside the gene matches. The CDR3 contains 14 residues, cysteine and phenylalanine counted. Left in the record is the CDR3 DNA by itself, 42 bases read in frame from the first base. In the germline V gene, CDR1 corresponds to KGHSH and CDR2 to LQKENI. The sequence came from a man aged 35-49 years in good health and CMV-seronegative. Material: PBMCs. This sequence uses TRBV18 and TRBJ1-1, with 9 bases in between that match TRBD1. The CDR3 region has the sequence CASSPTGGAVYAFF. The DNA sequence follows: TGTGCCAGCTCACCTACAGGGGGCGCGGTGTATGCTTTCTTT.